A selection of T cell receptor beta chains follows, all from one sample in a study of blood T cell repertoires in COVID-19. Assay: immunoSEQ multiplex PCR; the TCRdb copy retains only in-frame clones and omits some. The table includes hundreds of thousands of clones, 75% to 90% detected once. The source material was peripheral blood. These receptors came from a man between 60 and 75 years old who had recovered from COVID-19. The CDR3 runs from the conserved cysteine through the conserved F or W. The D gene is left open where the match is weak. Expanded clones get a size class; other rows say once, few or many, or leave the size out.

cdr3_aa: CASSPPGLAQETQYF
cdr3_nt: TGTGCCAGCTCACCACCGGGACTAGCGCAAGAGACCCAGTACTTC
clone_size: once
d_call: TRBD2
j_call: TRBJ2-5
v_call: TRBV18

cdr3_aa: CASSLLGQGNTGELFF
cdr3_nt: TGCGCCAGCAGCTTGCTGGGACAGGGAAACACCGGGGAGCTGTTTTTT
clone_size: .
d_call: TRBD1
j_call: TRBJ2-2
v_call: TRBV5-1

cdr3_aa: CASSRASGGHSEQFF
cdr3_nt: TGTGCCAGCAGTCGCGCTAGCGGGGGGCACAGTGAGCAGTTCTTC
clone_size: .
d_call: TRBD2
j_call: TRBJ2-1
v_call: TRBV2

cdr3_aa: CASSPVDRGSPQETQYF
cdr3_nt: TGTGCCAGCTCACCGGTAGACAGGGGATCGCCCCAAGAGACCCAGTACTTC
clone_size: .
d_call: TRBD1
j_call: TRBJ2-5
v_call: TRBV18

cdr3_aa: CASSSSFEGGYNEQFF
cdr3_nt: .
clone_size: .
d_call: .
j_call: TRBJ2-1
v_call: TRBV6-5

cdr3_aa: CASSYLHYLNTEAFF
cdr3_nt: TGTGCCAGCAGCTACCTACACTACCTGAACACTGAAGCTTTCTTT
clone_size: few
d_call: .
j_call: TRBJ1-1
v_call: TRBV7-2

cdr3_aa: CASSRTGSFPDTIYF
cdr3_nt: TGTGCCAGCTCGCGGACAGGCAGCTTCCCCGACACCATATATTTT
clone_size: .
d_call: TRBD1
j_call: TRBJ1-3
v_call: TRBV18

cdr3_aa: CASSSGQAGQETQYF
cdr3_nt: TGTGCCAGCAGCTCCGGACAGGCCGGGCAAGAGACCCAGTACTTC
clone_size: .
d_call: TRBD1
j_call: TRBJ2-5
v_call: TRBV7-2

cdr3_aa: CASSLGLAAYNEQFF
cdr3_nt: TGTGCCAGCAGCCTCGGACTAGCGGCCTACAATGAGCAGTTCTTC
clone_size: .
d_call: TRBD2
j_call: TRBJ2-1
v_call: TRBV7-9

cdr3_aa: CASSQERAGTGGYTF
cdr3_nt: TGCGCCAGCAGCCAAGAGCGGGCAGGGACAGGTGGCTACACCTTC
clone_size: .
d_call: TRBD1
j_call: TRBJ1-2
v_call: TRBV4-1

cdr3_aa: CASSEAAGKRNQPQHF
cdr3_nt: TGTGCCAGCAGTGAAGCCGCGGGGAAACGCAATCAGCCCCAGCATTTT
clone_size: .
d_call: .
j_call: TRBJ1-5
v_call: TRBV6-1

cdr3_aa: CASSAGTESTEQYF
cdr3_nt: TGCGCCAGCAGCGCCGGGACAGAATCTACCGAGCAGTACTTC
clone_size: .
d_call: TRBD1
j_call: TRBJ2-7
v_call: TRBV5-1